The next 25 T cell receptor beta chains were all read from a single sample in a study of blood T cell repertoires in COVID-19. Sequenced by immunoSEQ multiplex PCR; TCRdb stores in-frame clones only, minus some. The data hold hundreds of thousands of clones, with 65% to 90% observed a single time. The sequenced sample consisted of peripheral blood. All receptors come from a man aged 50 to 60 with COVID-19, enrolled during active disease.

CDR3 coding DNA: TGTGCCAGCAGCTTCGGGAGCGGATTTTCCTACGAGCAGTACTTC. This sequence encodes CASSFGSGFSYEQYF. The chain carries TRBV11-2 and TRBJ2-7; TRBD2 is a possible D gene (6 bases). The CDR3 is made up of 15 amino acids. V shed 3 bases and J shed 1 base, with 13 bases lying between them. The germline gives CDR1 SGHAT, CDR2 FQNNGV.

V is TRBV5-1 and J is TRBJ2-7; tentative D call: TRBD1 (6 bases). Germline CDR1 reads SGHRS; CDR2 reads YFSETQ. Trimming shortened V by 0 bases and J by 3 bases, and 19 bases separated the two germline ends. CDR3 length: 17 residues. DNA for the CDR3: TGCGCCAGCAGCTTGGGATTCAGGGGCCGCTCGGACTACGAGCAGTACTTC. This translates into CASSLGFRGRSDYEQYF.

This clone was recorded a few times. V gene TRBV12-3 or TRBV12-4 combines with J gene TRBJ1-1; the D is unclear. This CDR3 spans 13 amino acids. Trimming removed 2 bases at V and 8 bases at J, with 12 bases between. The CDR3 coding sequence is TGTGCCAGCAGTTTAAGTTATACAAGAGAAGCTTTCTTT. Its translation is CASSLSYTREAFF.

CDR3 nucleotide sequence: TGTGCCAGCACTTTGGGTAGCGGCTACGAGCAGTACTTC. It yields the protein CASTLGSGYEQYF. The chain employs TRBV2 and TRBJ2-7; tentative D call: TRBD2 (6 bases). Germline values: CDR1 SNHLY, CDR2 FYNNEI. The V gene lost 7 bases and the J gene lost 3 bases, with 13 bases spanning the gap. The CDR3 has 13 residues.

J is TRBJ2-3 and V is TRBV3-1 (or the pseudogene TRBV3-2), with TRBD2 identical over 7 bases. CDR1 LGHDT and CDR2 YNNKEL come from the germline V gene (reference sequence). This CDR3 contains 16 residues. V lost 4 bases, J lost 0 bases, and 7 bases stayed unmatched. The CDR3 DNA reads TGTGCCAGCAGCCTTAAGCGGGGCCCTAGCACAGATACGCAGTATTTT. This codes for CASSLKRGPSTDTQYF.

The V call is TRBV19, the J call TRBJ1-1; D possibly corresponds to TRBD1 (6 bases). The CDR3 spans 14 residues. CDR1 is LNHDA and CDR2 is SQIVND in the germline V gene (reference sequence). Deletions cut 6 bases from V and 5 bases from J, with 16 bases between. CDR3 region: CASSGNIQGTEAFF. The CDR3 DNA is TGTGCCAGTAGCGGGAACATTCAGGGGACTGAAGCTTTCTTT.

The chain has TRBV19 and TRBJ1-5; tentatively, D is TRBD1 (6 bases). V lost 3 bases and J 5 bases, leaving 14 bases between the germline ends. The CDR3 totals 15 residues. The germline gives CDR1 LNHDA, CDR2 SQIVND (reference sequence). As DNA, the CDR3 is TGTGCCAGTAGTATTTGGGGGGGCTGGGATCAGCCCCAGCATTTT. Protein sequence: CASSIWGGWDQPQHF.

This clone was recorded only once. This rearrangement joins TRBV11-2 to TRBJ2-7, with 16 nucleotides matching TRBD2. V dropped 6 bases and J dropped 2; count of bases not matched to a gene: 10. The CDR3 consists of 18 residues. Germline V gene data show CDR1 as SGHAT and CDR2 as FQNNGV. The CDR3: CASSHPGLAGGLPYEQYF. CDR3 coding DNA: TGTGCCAGCAGTCATCCGGGACTAGCGGGGGGGCTGCCCTACGAGCAGTACTTC.

V and J are TRBV19 and TRBJ1-5; 9 bases line up with TRBD1. Per germline, CDR1 LNHDA and CDR2 SQIVND (reference sequence). The CDR3 contains 14 residues. V gave up 7 bases and J gave up 6 bases; unmatched junction bases: 7. Here the CDR3 reads CASTAGQGSQPQHF. In DNA form, the CDR3 reads TGTGCCAGTACCGCGGGACAGGGAAGTCAGCCCCAGCATTTT.

The chain uses TRBV5-5 and TRBJ2-2, with 8 bases identical to TRBD1. The J segment lost 5 bases and the V segment lost 2 bases, leaving 11 bases of the junction unmatched. This CDR3 is built from 17 residues. Germline CDR1 and CDR2: SGHKS and YYEKEE (reference sequence). The CDR3, as DNA: TGTGCCAGCAGCTTAGGACCCCAAGACAGGGGAACCGGGGAGCTGTTTTTT. This sequence encodes CASSLGPQDRGTGELFF.

This chain connects TRBV18 to TRBJ2-3; D might be TRBD1 (5 bases). With 6 bases removed from V and 7 bases from J, the gap between germline ends came to 17 bases. Germline V lookup: CDR1 KGHSH, CDR2 LQKENI. The CDR3 is 14 residues long. Here the CDR3 reads CASSSSGYGYTQYF. The DNA for the CDR3 is TGTGCCAGCTCGAGTTCAGGGTACGGGTATACGCAGTATTTT.

The V and J genes are TRBV6-2 or TRBV6-3 and TRBJ2-3; tentatively, D is TRBD2 (5 bases). Per the germline V gene, CDR1 is MNHEY and CDR2 is SVGEGT. Between the trimmed V and J ends, which lost 3 bases and 4 bases, there was a span of 8 bases. The CDR3 consists of 13 residues. This CDR3 reads CASSYSRADTQYF. The CDR3 DNA sequence: TGTGCCAGCAGTTATTCGAGGGCAGATACGCAGTATTTT.

The CDR3 loop reads CASSQNRGEHQYF. The CDR3 DNA sequence: TGTGCCAGCAGCCAAAACCGGGGAGAACATCAGTACTTC. The chain is built from TRBV16 and TRBJ2-4; D may be TRBD2 (5 bases). Trimming stripped 2 bases from V and 12 bases from J, with 14 bases between. Per the germline V gene, CDR1 is KGHSY and CDR2 is FQNENV. The CDR3 sequence is 13 residues long.

Here the CDR3 reads CASSDSGSGTDTQYF. CDR3 DNA: TGTGCCAGCAGCGACTCGGGTTCGGGCACAGATACGCAGTATTTT. This chain joins TRBV9 and TRBJ2-3, with D uncertain. The CDR3 has 15 amino acids. The germline V and J ends were trimmed by 3 bases and 1 base, with 12 bases remaining between them. The V gene's germline CDR1 is SGDLS and CDR2 YYNGEE.

The chain recombines TRBV30 with TRBJ2-5, with TRBD1 identical over 8 bases. CDR1 and CDR2 (germline): GTSNPN, SVGIG (reference sequence). After removal of 0 bases from V and 5 bases from J, the junction contained 17 bases not matched to a gene. The CDR3 has 18 residues. Written as DNA, the CDR3 is TGTGCCTGGAGTGTACTACTGAGACAGGGGTATGGAGGGGAGACCCAGTACTTC. Translated: CAWSVLLRQGYGGETQYF.

The chain employs TRBV18 and TRBJ2-1, with 11 bases fitting TRBD2. Germline V gene lookup returns CDR1 KGHSH and CDR2 LQKENI. After removal of 1 base from V and 5 bases from J, the junction contained 4 bases not matched to a gene. The CDR3 spans 16 residues. CDR3 coding DNA: TGTGCCAGCTCACCACTGACTAGCGGGGTCGACAATGAGCAGTTCTTC. Translating it yields CASSPLTSGVDNEQFF. Filled out from reference TRBV18 and TRBJ2-1, the complete variable domain reads NAGVMQNPRHLVRRRGQEARLRCSPMKGHSHVYWYRQLPEEGLKFMVYLQKENIIDESGMPKERFSAEFPKEGPSILRIQQVVRGDSAAYFCASSPLTSGVDNEQFFGPGTRLTVL.

The J gene is TRBJ1-5, the V gene TRBV21-1; whether TRBD1, the table's D call, matches the DNA was not checked. TRBV21-1 is a pseudogene locus. This CDR3 has 20 amino acids. The CDR3 DNA sequence: TGTGCCAGCAGCAAAGGGAGACAGGCCCCAGTTATTATTATCAATCAGCCCCAGCATTTT. As protein: CASSKGRQAPVIIINQPQHF.

The J gene is TRBJ1-3, the V gene TRBV28; 7 positions match TRBD1. The CDR3 is 15 amino acids. Losses at the gene ends were 3 bases for V and 4 bases for J; bases not matched to a gene: 6. Germline CDR1 and CDR2: MDHEN and SYDVKM. The CDR3 sequence: CASSLKGAGGNTIYF. CDR3 DNA: TGTGCCAGCAGTTTGAAGGGGGCAGGAGGAAACACCATATATTTT.

The chain combines TRBV14 with TRBJ2-1, with 7 positions matching TRBD2. This CDR3 comprises 15 residues. The germline V gene encodes CDR1 SGHDN and CDR2 FVKESK. The trim removed 4 bases at V and 5 bases at J, leaving 8 bases unmatched. The CDR3 is CASSRLAAGNNEQFF. CDR3 nucleotide sequence: TGTGCCAGCAGCCGTCTAGCAGCGGGAAACAATGAGCAGTTCTTC.

As concerns this clone: This same CDR3 is encoded by further DNA sequences in the sample. The chain recombines TRBV5-5 with TRBJ2-7, with 7 bases matching TRBD1. The CDR3 is 12 residues long. Germline V gene data show CDR1 as SGHKS and CDR2 as YYEKEE (reference sequence). V gave up 4 bases and J gave up 4 bases; unmatched junction bases: 2. CDR3 region: CASSLQGYEQYF. In DNA, the CDR3 is TGTGCCAGCAGCCTACAGGGGTACGAGCAGTACTTC.

V gene TRBV6-1 combines with J gene TRBJ1-1, with D unresolved. Trimming shortened V by 2 bases and J by 11 bases, and 15 bases separated the two germline ends. Germline values: CDR1 MNHNS, CDR2 SASEGT. The CDR3 sequence is 13 residues long. DNA of the CDR3: TGTGCCAGCAGTGAAATGAGCCCTTCGCGCGCTTTCTTT. Residues: CASSEMSPSRAFF.

The J gene is TRBJ1-3, the V gene TRBV10-3; TRBD1 aligns across 10 bases. The V segment lost 6 bases and the J segment 6 bases; nucleotides outside the gene matches: 8. The CDR3 contains 15 residues. Germline V gene sequence: CDR1 ENHRY, CDR2 SYGVKD. The CDR3 reads CAIRDGTGAANTIYF. CDR3 coding DNA: TGTGCCATCAGGGATGGGACAGGGGCCGCAAACACCATATATTTT.

Written as DNA, the CDR3 is TGCGCCAGCAGCATTAGCGGGGGAGCCTACGAGCAGTACTTC. This codes for CASSISGGAYEQYF. The chain uses TRBV5-1 and TRBJ2-7; 9 bases are shared with TRBD2. J was trimmed by 2 bases and V by 4 bases; bases with no gene match: 4. This CDR3 has 14 amino acids. Germline V gene lookup returns CDR1 SGHRS and CDR2 YFSETQ.

The CDR3 spells CASSWGRGYTGELFF. The CDR3 DNA is TGTGCCAGCAGTTGGGGTCGGGGGTACACCGGGGAGCTGTTTTTT. This chain connects TRBV28 to TRBJ2-2; TRBD2 is a possible D gene (6 bases). With 4 bases removed from V and 3 bases from J, the gap between germline ends came to 12 bases. This CDR3 spans 15 amino acids. Germline V gene lookup returns CDR1 MDHEN and CDR2 SYDVKM.

V is TRBV6-6 and J is TRBJ1-5; D may be TRBD1 (5 bases). CDR3 size: 14 residues. With 6 bases removed from V and 7 bases from J, the gap between germline ends came to 16 bases. Looked up from germline, CDR1 is MNHNY and CDR2 is SVGAGI (reference sequence). CDR3 nucleotide sequence: TGTGCCAGCAGGCAGGGAGGGGTTTGGCAGCCCCAGCATTTT. Translation gives CASRQGGVWQPQHF.